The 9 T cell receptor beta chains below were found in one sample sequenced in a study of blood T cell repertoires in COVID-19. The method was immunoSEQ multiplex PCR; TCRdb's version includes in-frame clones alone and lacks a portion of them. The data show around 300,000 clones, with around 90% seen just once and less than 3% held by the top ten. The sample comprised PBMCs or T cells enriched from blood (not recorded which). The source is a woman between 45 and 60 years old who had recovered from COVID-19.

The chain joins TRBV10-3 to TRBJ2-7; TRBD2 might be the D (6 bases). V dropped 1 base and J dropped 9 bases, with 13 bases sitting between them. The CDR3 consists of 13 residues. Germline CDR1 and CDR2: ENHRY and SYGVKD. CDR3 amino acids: CAISELGGKGQYF. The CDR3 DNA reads TGTGCCATCAGTGAGTTAGGAGGGAAGGGGCAGTACTTC.

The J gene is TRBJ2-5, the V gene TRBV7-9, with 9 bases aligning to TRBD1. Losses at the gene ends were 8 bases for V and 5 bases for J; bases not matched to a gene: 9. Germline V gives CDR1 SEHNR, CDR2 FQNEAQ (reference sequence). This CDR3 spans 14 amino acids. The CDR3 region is CASGRTGARETQYF. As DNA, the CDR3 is TGTGCCAGCGGACGGACAGGGGCGAGGGAGACCCAGTACTTC. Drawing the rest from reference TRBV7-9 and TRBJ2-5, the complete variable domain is DTGVSQNPRHKITKRGQNVTFRCDPISEHNRLYWYRQTLGQGPEFLTYFQNEAQLEKSRLLSDRFSAERPKGSFSTLEIQRTEQGDSAMYLCASGRTGARETQYFGPGTRLLVL.

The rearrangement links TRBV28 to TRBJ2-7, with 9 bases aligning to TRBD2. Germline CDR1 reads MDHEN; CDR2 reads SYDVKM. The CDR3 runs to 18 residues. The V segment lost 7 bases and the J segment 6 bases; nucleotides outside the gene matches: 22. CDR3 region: CASKPGSVAGAGGGEQYF. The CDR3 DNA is TGTGCCAGCAAACCAGGGAGTGTAGCGGGAGCAGGGGGTGGCGAGCAGTACTTC.

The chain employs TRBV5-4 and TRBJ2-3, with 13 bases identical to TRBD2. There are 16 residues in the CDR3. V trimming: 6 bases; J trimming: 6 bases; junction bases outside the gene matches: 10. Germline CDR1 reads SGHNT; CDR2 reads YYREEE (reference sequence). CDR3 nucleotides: TGTGCCAGCACCCTCAAACTAGCGGGAGGGCCTGATACGCAGTATTTT. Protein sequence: CASTLKLAGGPDTQYF.

The CDR3 spells CASSHGGNTEAFF. The CDR3 DNA is TGTGCCAGCAGCCACGGGGGGAACACTGAAGCTTTCTTT. V and J are TRBV4-2 and TRBJ1-1, with a weak D call TRBD1 (5 bases). The V gene's germline CDR1 is LGHNA and CDR2 YNFKEQ. Trimming took 3 bases from V and 1 from J, leaving 6 bases between them. The CDR3 length is 13 residues.

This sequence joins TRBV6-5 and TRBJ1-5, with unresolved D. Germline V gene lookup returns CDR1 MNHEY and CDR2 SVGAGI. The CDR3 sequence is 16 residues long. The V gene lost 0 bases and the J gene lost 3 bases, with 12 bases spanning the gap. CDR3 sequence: CASSYSSRQANQPQHF. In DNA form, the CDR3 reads TGTGCCAGCAGTTACTCAAGTCGGCAGGCCAATCAGCCCCAGCATTTT.

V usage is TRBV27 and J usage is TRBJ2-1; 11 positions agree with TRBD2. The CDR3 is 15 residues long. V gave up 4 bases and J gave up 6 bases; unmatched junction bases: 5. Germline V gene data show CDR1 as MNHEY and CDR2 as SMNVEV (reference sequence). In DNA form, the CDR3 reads TGTGCCAGCAGTTACGTAGCGGGAGGGTTCAATGAGCAGTTCTTC. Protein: CASSYVAGGFNEQFF.

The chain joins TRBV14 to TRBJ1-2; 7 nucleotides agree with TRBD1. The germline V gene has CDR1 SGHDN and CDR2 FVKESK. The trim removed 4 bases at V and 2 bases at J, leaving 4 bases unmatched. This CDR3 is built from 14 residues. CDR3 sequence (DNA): TGTGCCAGCAGCCCCCCGGGACAGAACTATGGCTACACCTTC. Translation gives CASSPPGQNYGYTF.

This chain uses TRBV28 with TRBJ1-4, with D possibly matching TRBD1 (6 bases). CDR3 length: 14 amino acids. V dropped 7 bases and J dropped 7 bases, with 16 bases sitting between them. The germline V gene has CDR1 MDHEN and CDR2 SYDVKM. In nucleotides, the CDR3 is TGTGCCAGCAATACAGGGACCTTGGGTGAAAAACTGTTTTTT. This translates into CASNTGTLGEKLFF.